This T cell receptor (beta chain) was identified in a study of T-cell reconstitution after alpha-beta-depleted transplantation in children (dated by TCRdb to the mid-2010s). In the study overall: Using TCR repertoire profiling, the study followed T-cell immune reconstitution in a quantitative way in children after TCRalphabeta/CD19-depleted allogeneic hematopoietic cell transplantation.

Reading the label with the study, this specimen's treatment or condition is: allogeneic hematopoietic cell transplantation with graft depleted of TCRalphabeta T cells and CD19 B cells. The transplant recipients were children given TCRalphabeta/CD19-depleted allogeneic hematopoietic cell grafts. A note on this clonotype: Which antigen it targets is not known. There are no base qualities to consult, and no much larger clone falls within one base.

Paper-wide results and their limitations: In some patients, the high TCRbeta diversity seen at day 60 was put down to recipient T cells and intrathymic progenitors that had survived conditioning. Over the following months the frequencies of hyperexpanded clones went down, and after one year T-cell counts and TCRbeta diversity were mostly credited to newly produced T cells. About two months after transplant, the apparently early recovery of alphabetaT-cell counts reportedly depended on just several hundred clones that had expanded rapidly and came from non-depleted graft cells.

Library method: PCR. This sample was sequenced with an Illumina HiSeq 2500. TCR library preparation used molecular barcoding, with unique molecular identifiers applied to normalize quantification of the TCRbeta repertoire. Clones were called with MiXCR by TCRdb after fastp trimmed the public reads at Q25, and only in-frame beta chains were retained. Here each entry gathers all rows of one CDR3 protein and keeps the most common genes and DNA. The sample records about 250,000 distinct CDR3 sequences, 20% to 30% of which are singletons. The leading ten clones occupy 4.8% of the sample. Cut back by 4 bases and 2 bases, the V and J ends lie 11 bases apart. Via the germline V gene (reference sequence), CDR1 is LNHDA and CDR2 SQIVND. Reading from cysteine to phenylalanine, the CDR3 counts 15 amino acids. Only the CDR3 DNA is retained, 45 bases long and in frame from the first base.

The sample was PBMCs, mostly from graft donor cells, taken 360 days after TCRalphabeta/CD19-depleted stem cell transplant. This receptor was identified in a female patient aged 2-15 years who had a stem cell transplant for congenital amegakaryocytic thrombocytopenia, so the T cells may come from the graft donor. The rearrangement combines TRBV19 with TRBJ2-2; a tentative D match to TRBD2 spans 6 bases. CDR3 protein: CASSNLAGNTGELFF. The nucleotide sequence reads TGTGCCAGTAGTAATCTGGCGGGAAACACCGGGGAGCTGTTTTTT.